The present T cell receptor beta chain was sequenced within a study of blood T cell repertoires in COVID-19. Study at large: The samples span acute and convalescent COVID-19 from the United States, Italy and Spain. PBMCs, B-cell-depleted T cells, or T cells provided the cDNA or gDNA that made up the material.

Original handling: Estimation of nucleated cell counts was performed using reference gene primer amplification. Some clones are missing from TCRdb's copy, which holds only in-frame ones; the method was immunoSEQ multiplex PCR. From that table come the V and J calls and clone size; the DNA was used to work out D and trimming. This sample carries under 200,000 clones, approximately 80% of them seen once, and the ten largest clones take less than 2%. This TCR was sampled from a human donor in a cohort sampled during active COVID-19. Specimen: peripheral blood.

CDR3 region: CASTRRGVGNEQFF. The CDR3 bases are TGTGCCAGTACCCGGCGGGGGGTCGGGAATGAGCAGTTCTTC. This chain uses TRBV19 with TRBJ2-1; 8 bases align to TRBD2. The V and J ends lost 7 bases and 7 bases, in that order; junction bases with no gene match: 9. The CDR3 covers 14 residues. CDR1 is LNHDA, CDR2 SQIVND, per germline (reference sequence). Full variable domain (missing parts from reference TRBV19 and TRBJ2-1): DGGITQSPKYLFRKEGQNVTLSCEQNLNHDAMYWYRQDPGQGLRLIYYSQIVNDFQKGDIAEGYSVSREKKESFPLTVTSAQKNPTAFYLCASTRRGVGNEQFFGPGTRLTVL.